This T cell receptor beta chain was retrieved from a study of T cells in Graves' hyperthyroidism and ophthalmopathy. RNA transcripts provided the source from which TCR beta CDR3 regions were amplified. HTBI primers were used for first-round RT-PCR of the TCR CDR3. TCRdb re-analysed the multiplex PCR reads in MiXCR, keeping a single row per CDR3 protein. The sample lists roughly 290,000 distinct CDR3 sequences, about 17% seen once, with approximately 60% in the top ten. Trimming took 2 bases from V and 1 from J, leaving 19 bases between them. This CDR3 spans 18 amino acids. Germline CDR1 and CDR2: SGHAT and FQNNGV. In the ophthalmopathy cohort, Clinical Activity Score was at least 3, NOSPECS grade at least 4, and duration under 3 months. Ten or more counts support this clonotype.

The chain is built from TRBV11-2 and TRBJ2-3; D gene unclear. The source of this sequence is a woman aged 55-69 years with Graves' ophthalmopathy. Sequenced: blood. Written as DNA, the CDR3 is TGTGCCAGCAGCTTACTTGGCCACCCTACTCTGGGCACAGATACGCAGTATTTT. Translated, it gives CASSLLGHPTLGTDTQYF. The full variable domain, completed using reference TRBV11-2 and TRBJ2-3, is EAGVAQSPRYKIIEKRQSVAFWCNPISGHATLYWYQQILGQGPKLLIQFQNNGVVDDSQLPKDRFSAERLKGVDSTLKIQPAKLEDSAVYLCASSLLGHPTLGTDTQYFGPGTRLTVL.